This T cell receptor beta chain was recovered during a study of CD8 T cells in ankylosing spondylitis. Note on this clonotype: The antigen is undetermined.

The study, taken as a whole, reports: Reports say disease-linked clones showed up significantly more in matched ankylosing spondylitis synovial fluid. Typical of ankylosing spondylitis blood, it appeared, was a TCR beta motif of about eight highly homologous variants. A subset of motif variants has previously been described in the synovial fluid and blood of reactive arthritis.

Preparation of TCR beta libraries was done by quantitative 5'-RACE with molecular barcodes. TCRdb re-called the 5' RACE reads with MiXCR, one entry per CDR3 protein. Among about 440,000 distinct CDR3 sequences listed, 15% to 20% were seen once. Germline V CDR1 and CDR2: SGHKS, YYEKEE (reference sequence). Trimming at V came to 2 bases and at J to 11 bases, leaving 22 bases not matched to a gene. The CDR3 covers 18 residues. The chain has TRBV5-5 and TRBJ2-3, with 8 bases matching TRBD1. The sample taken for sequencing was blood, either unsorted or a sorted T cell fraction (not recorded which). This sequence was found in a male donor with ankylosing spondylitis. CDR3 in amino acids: CASSFSGQGDVSLLRQYF. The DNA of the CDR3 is TGTGCCAGCAGCTTCTCCGGACAGGGTGACGTTTCGCTCCTGCGGCAGTATTTT.